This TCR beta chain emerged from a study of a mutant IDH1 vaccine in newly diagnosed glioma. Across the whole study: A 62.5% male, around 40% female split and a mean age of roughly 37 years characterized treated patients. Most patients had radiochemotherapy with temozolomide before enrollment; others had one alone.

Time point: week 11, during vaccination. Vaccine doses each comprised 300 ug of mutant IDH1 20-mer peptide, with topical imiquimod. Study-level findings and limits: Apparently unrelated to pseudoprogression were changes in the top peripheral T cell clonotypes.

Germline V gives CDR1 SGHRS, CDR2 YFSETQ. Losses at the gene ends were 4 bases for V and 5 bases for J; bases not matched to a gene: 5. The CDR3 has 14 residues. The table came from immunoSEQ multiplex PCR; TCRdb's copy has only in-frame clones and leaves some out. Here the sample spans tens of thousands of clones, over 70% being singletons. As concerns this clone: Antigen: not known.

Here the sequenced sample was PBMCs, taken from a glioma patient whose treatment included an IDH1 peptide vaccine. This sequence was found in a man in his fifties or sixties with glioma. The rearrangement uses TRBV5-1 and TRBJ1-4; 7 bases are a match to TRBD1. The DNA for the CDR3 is TGCGCCAGCAGCCTCCGGGACAGCAATGAAAAACTGTTTTTT. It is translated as CASSLRDSNEKLFF. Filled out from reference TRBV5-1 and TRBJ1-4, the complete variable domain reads KAGVTQTPRYLIKTRGQQVTLSCSPISGHRSVSWYQQTPGQGLQFLFEYFSETQRNKGNFPGRFSGRQFSNSRSEMNVSTLELGDSALYLCASSLRDSNEKLFFGSGTQLSVL.